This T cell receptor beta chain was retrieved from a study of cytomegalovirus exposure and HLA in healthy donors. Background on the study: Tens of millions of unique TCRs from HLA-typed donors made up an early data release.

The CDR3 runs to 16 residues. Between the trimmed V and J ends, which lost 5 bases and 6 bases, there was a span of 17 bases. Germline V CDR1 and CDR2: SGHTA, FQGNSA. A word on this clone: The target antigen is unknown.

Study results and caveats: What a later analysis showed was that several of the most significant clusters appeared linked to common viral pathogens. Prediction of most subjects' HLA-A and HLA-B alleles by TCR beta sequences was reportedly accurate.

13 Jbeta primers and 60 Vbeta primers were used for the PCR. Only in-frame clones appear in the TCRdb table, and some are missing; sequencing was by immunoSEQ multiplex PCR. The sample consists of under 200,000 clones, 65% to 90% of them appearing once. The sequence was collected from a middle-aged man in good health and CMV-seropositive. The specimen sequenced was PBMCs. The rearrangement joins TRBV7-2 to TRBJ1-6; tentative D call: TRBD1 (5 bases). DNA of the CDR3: TGTGCCAGCAGCCAACCCCAGGGTTACGGTAATTCACCCCTCCACTTT. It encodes CASSQPQGYGNSPLHF.